This T cell receptor (beta chain) was sequenced for a study of blood T cells in healthy people across ages. Many counts were recorded for this clonotype. Its antigen is currently unknown. The length of the CDR3 is 15 residues. CDR1 and CDR2 from the germline V gene are SGHTA and FQGTGA. The junction had 4 bases not matched to a gene; V was cut back by 5 bases and J by 0 bases. A second PCR, run for about 7 to 11 cycles, used a sample-barcoded 5' primer plus a J-beta primer mix. One entry per CDR3 protein, called by TCRdb with MiXCR from the 5' RACE reads. The table records hundreds of thousands of distinct CDR3 sequences, about 28% of them present only once. Study conclusions and caveats: Not knowing donor CMV status may have confounded expanded clonotype changes.

The V and J genes are TRBV7-3 and TRBJ2-5, with 9 bases aligning to TRBD2. The TCR comes from a woman older than 75 in good health. Sequencing was performed on blood. CDR3 residues: CASSAGGGYQETQYF. CDR3 in DNA: TGTGCCAGCAGCGCGGGGGGGGGCTACCAAGAGACCCAGTACTTC. Using reference TRBV7-3 and TRBJ2-5 for the parts outside the CDR3, the full variable domain is GAGVSQTPSNKVTEKGKYVELRCDPISGHTALYWYRQSLGQGPEFLIYFQGTGAADDSGLPNDRFFAVRPEGSVSTLKIQRTERGDSAVYLCASSAGGGYQETQYFGPGTRLLVL.